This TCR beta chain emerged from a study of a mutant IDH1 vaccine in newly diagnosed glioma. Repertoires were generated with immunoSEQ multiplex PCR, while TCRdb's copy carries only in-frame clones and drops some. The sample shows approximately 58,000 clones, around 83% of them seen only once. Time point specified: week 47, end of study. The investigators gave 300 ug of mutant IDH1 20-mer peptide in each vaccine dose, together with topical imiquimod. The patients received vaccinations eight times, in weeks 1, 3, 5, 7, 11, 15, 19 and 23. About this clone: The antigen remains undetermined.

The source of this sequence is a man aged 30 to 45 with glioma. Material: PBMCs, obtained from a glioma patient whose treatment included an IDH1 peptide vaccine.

The CDR3 protein is CASSPRDRDYEQYF. Here the CDR3 DNA reads TGTGCCAGCAGCCCCCGGGACAGAGATTACGAGCAGTACTTC. This chain connects TRBV7-9 to TRBJ2-7, with 7 bases aligning to TRBD1. Trimming at V came to 5 bases and at J to 4 bases, leaving 8 bases not matched to a gene. Germline V gene data show CDR1 as SEHNR and CDR2 as FQNEAQ (reference sequence). CDR3 size: 14 residues.